The clone carrying this T cell receptor beta chain was detected only once. The sample originates from a study of blood T cell repertoires in COVID-19. Study-level information: Spain, Italy and the United States supplied samples that represented acute and convalescent COVID-19. PBMCs, B-cell-depleted T cells, or T cells provided the cDNA or gDNA that made up the material.

V was cut by 4 bases and J by 7 bases, with 16 bases left in between. The length of the CDR3 is 15 residues. The germline V gene has CDR1 MDHEN and CDR2 SYDVKM. As processed by the authors: The authors estimated nucleated cell counts from reference gene primer amplification. The assay was immunoSEQ multiplex PCR, and TCRdb's table has in-frame clones only and misses some. Clone size and V and J calls were adopted from that table, with D and trimming inferred from the DNA. The table includes 130,000 to 150,000 clones, 88% detected once. The TCR comes from a man aged 50 to 59 with active or convalescent COVID-19. The V call is TRBV28, the J call TRBJ2-2; D is perhaps TRBD1 (6 bases). Sequenced material: peripheral blood. CDR3 sequence (DNA): TGTGCCAGCAGTTCCACGGGACAAGACGGCGGGGAGCTGTTTTTT. Protein sequence: CASSSTGQDGGELFF.